This entry lists 20 T cell receptor beta chains sequenced from one sample in a study of metastatic and nonmetastatic thyroid tumors. TCRdb re-called the PCR reads via MiXCR. Of around 18,000 clones listed, over 10% were seen once; the top ten hold approximately 30%. No patient received treatment before thyroid surgery. The sequencing sample was made of blood. Every receptor here comes from a female donor with papillary thyroid cancer or a benign thyroid nodule (not recorded which). Some clones in this sample may be carry-over from other donors' samples.

This clone showed up many times. The V and J genes are TRBV20-1 and TRBJ1-6; D is unclear. The CDR3 has 13 residues. The germline V gene has CDR1 DFQATT and CDR2 SNEGSKA (reference sequence). V was clipped by 1 base and J by 9 bases, with 10 bases between them. CDR3 amino acids: CSARGVFRSPLHF. CDR3 nucleotides: TGCAGTGCTAGAGGGGTTTTCCGTTCACCCCTCCACTTT.

This clone was picked up many times. The V and J genes are TRBV7-9 and TRBJ1-6; a possible D gene is TRBD1 (6 bases). CDR1 is SEHNR, CDR2 FQNEAQ, per germline (reference sequence). Trimming removed 1 base at V and 8 bases at J, with 9 bases between. The CDR3 is made up of 14 amino acids. Here the CDR3 reads CASSLGQAHSPLHF. CDR3 sequence (DNA): TGTGCCAGCAGCTTAGGACAGGCGCATTCACCCCTCCACTTT.

This clone was seen ten or more times. One end of the junction fails to match germline, which may point to a read error. The chain is built from TRBV27 and TRBJ2-7, with 8 bases identical to TRBD1. This CDR3 spans 14 amino acids. Per the germline V gene, CDR1 is MNHEY and CDR2 is SMNVEV (reference sequence). The CDR3 region has the DNA TGTGCCAGCAGGCGACAGGGGAGCTCCTACGAGCAGTGCTTC. Translating it yields CASRRQGSSYEQCF.

This clone was counted ten times or more. This sequence joins TRBV30 and TRBJ2-5; D remains unclear. Germline V lookup: CDR1 GTSNPN, CDR2 SVGIG (reference sequence). V lost 5 bases and J lost 4, with 17 bases in between. The CDR3 has 14 residues. The CDR3 spells CAWGKDSSPETQYF. The DNA of the CDR3 is TGTGCCTGGGGAAAGGATAGCTCCCCAGAGACCCAGTACTTC.

This clone was recorded at least ten times. The genes are TRBV7-2 and TRBJ1-1; D ambiguous. The germline CDR1 and CDR2 sequences are SGHTA and FQGNSA. The CDR3 spans 15 residues. V was cut by 1 base and J by 0 bases, with 9 bases left in between. Written as DNA, the CDR3 is TGTGCCAGCAGCTTAGGTAACAGAATGAACACTGAAGCTTTCTTT. Protein product: CASSLGNRMNTEAFF.

Many counts were recorded for this clone. This rearrangement joins TRBV28 to TRBJ1-6, with no clear D. The CDR3 spans 14 residues. Deletions cut 6 bases from V and 6 bases from J, with 12 bases between. Germline CDR1 reads MDHEN; CDR2 reads SYDVKM. The CDR3 bases are TGTGCCAGCAGCTTCTGGGCGGGTAATTCACCCCTCCACTTT. This gives the protein CASSFWAGNSPLHF. Drawing the rest from reference TRBV28 and TRBJ1-6, the complete variable domain is DVKVTQSSRYLVKRTGEKVFLECVQDMDHENMFWYRQDPGLGLRLIYFSYDVKMKEKGDIPEGYSVSREKKERFSLILESASTNQTSMYLCASSFWAGNSPLHFGNGTRLTVT.

By share, this clone counts as medium-sized. J is TRBJ2-7 and V is TRBV6-2 or TRBV6-3; D remains unclear. Germline V CDR1 and CDR2: MNHEY, SVGEGT. The CDR3 covers 11 residues. With 5 bases removed from V and 1 base from J, the gap between germline ends came to 3 bases. The CDR3 DNA is TGTGCCAGCAGTCCTTCCTACGAGCAGTACTTC. Translated, it gives CASSPSYEQYF.

About this clone: The sample has other DNA sequences that encode this CDR3 too. The J gene is TRBJ2-3, the V gene TRBV20-1; the match to TRBD1 covers 8 bases. CDR3 length: 17 amino acids. V lost 1 base and J lost 6; bases outside the gene matches: 15. Germline-derived CDR1 and CDR2 are DFQATT and SNEGSKA (reference sequence). The CDR3 sequence: CSARVTAGQGPTDTQYF. CDR3 nucleotides: TGCAGTGCTAGAGTGACAGCCGGACAGGGCCCTACGGATACGCAGTATTTT.

This chain's CDR3 is CASSEGQGGPGELFF. CDR3 in DNA: TGTGCCAGCAGTGAAGGCCAGGGCGGTCCCGGGGAGCTGTTTTTT. The gene calls are TRBV6-1 and TRBJ2-2; weak D call: TRBD1 (5 bases). Trimming removed 1 base at V and 6 bases at J, with 12 bases between. The CDR3 has 15 residues. Per the germline V gene, CDR1 is MNHNS and CDR2 is SASEGT.

In its sample, this clone was seen many times. The DNA of the CDR3 is TGCAGTGCTCCCTTGGGGGGAACAGATACGCAGTATTTT. Amino acids: CSAPLGGTDTQYF. The chain combines TRBV20-1 with TRBJ2-3; possibly TRBD2 for D (6 bases). The CDR3 spans 13 residues. The V gene's germline CDR1 is DFQATT and CDR2 SNEGSKA (reference sequence). Trimming shortened V by 5 bases and J by 3 bases, and 12 bases separated the two germline ends.

This clone was seen repeatedly, ten times or more. This rearrangement joins TRBV9 to TRBJ1-5, with D hard to call. Germline V CDR1 and CDR2: SGDLS, YYNGEE. Deletions cut 4 bases from V and 3 bases from J, with 14 bases between. The CDR3 loop spans 15 amino acids. The CDR3 bases are TGTGCCAGCAGCAAAGTAGGAGGGTCCAATCAGCCCCAGCATTTT. Protein sequence: CASSKVGGSNQPQHF.

This clone was observed a few times. The CDR3 here is CAISESAGISYEQYF. Here the CDR3 DNA reads TGTGCCATCAGTGAGTCGGCAGGGATCTCCTACGAGCAGTACTTC. The V gene is TRBV10-3, the J gene TRBJ2-7, with TRBD1 as a possible D gene (5 bases). This CDR3 is built from 15 residues. Per the germline V gene, CDR1 is ENHRY and CDR2 is SYGVKD. V lost 0 bases to trimming and J lost 0 bases, with 9 bases between them.

This clone was counted at least ten times. The CDR3 nucleotides read TGCAGTGCTAGGGGGAGTAGCAATCAGCCCCAGCATTTT. Translating it yields CSARGSSNQPQHF. This chain connects TRBV20-1 to TRBJ1-5; D unresolved. The germline CDR1 and CDR2 sequences are DFQATT and SNEGSKA (reference sequence). The CDR3 runs to 13 residues. V gave up 3 bases and J gave up 0 bases, with 6 bases separating them.

Many counts were recorded for this clone. This chain links TRBV9 with TRBJ1-5; D is undetermined. Germline V gene sequence: CDR1 SGDLS, CDR2 YYNGEE. Trimming removed 0 bases at V and 5 bases at J, with 12 bases between. This CDR3 is 15 amino acids long. The CDR3 is CASSVGSGLHQPQHF. CDR3 nucleotide sequence: TGTGCCAGCAGCGTAGGGTCTGGCCTCCATCAGCCCCAGCATTTT.

This clone was found a few times. V gene TRBV6-5 combines with J gene TRBJ1-2, with unresolved D. CDR3 size: 12 residues. Trimming stripped 2 bases from V and 6 bases from J, with 7 bases between. Germline loops: CDR1 MNHEY, CDR2 SVGAGI. Here the CDR3 reads CASSYGPDGYTF. The CDR3 coding sequence is TGTGCCAGCAGTTACGGACCTGATGGCTACACCTTC.

This clone has a count of ten or more. A much larger clone differs from this one at a single base, so this may be a read error. The chain has TRBV20-1 and TRBJ1-3; D uncertain. CDR3 length equals 13 residues. Germline V gene sequence: CDR1 DFQATT, CDR2 SNEGSKA (reference sequence). The CDR3 spells CSYLDNSGNTTYF. The CDR3 nucleotides are TGCAGCTACCTCGACAACTCTGGAAACACCACATATTTT.

The chain recombines TRBV10-3 with TRBJ2-7; TRBD1 might be the D (5 bases). The V end lost 10 bases, the J end lost 5 bases, and 21 bases lay between the germline ends. Germline assignment: CDR1 ENHRY and CDR2 SYGVKD. The CDR3 totals 14 residues. The CDR3 loop reads CASIQIGARNEQYF. CDR3 DNA: TGTGCCAGCATACAGATTGGGGCAAGGAACGAGCAGTACTTC.

This clone was recorded at least ten times. The chain uses TRBV5-5 and TRBJ2-7, with 10 bases identical to TRBD2. This CDR3 is built from 14 residues. CDR1 and CDR2 (germline): SGHKS, YYEKEE (reference sequence). V trimming: 2 bases; J trimming: 4 bases; junction bases outside the gene matches: 3. The DNA for the CDR3 is TGTGCCAGCAGCTTCTCAGCGGGAGGGTACGAGCAGTACTTC. Translation gives CASSFSAGGYEQYF.

In this sample, this clone is medium-sized. The chain couples TRBV15 to TRBJ2-7, with TRBD1 matching over 10 bases. The V gene's germline CDR1 is LNHNV and CDR2 YYDKDF (reference sequence). CDR3 size: 13 residues. J lost 13 bases, V lost 2 bases, and 8 bases had no gene match. The CDR3 DNA follows: TGTGCCACCAGCAGAAACCTTGGACAGGGGGTTTACTTC. Translation gives CATSRNLGQGVYF.

Ten or more counts support this clone. The chain is built from TRBV28 and TRBJ2-5; 7 nucleotides agree with TRBD1. With V trimmed by 6 bases and J by 1 base, 2 bases remained unmatched. The CDR3 has 13 amino acids. Per the germline V gene, CDR1 is MDHEN and CDR2 is SYDVKM. CDR3 in DNA: TGTGCCAGCAGCGACAGGGCCCAAGAGACCCAGTACTTC. Protein product: CASSDRAQETQYF.